This T cell receptor (beta chain) comes out of a study of T-cell memory formation after mild COVID-19. The wider study: Clusters were largely donor specific.

The authors produced TCR alpha and TCR beta cDNA libraries with sample barcodes and UMIs by 5'RACE using constant-segment primers. Using its own MiXCR run on the 5' RACE reads, TCRdb lists one record per CDR3 protein. Among hundreds of thousands of distinct CDR3 sequences, just under 20% were seen once, and the ten largest hold 20% to 25%. This clonotype turned up a few times. Germline lookup yields CDR1 SQVTM and CDR2 ANQGSEA. The V and J ends lost 4 bases and 8 bases respectively, with 11 bases between them. The CDR3 runs 12 residues. The sample taken for sequencing was PBMCs or a T cell subset sorted from them (not recorded which). The chain couples TRBV29-1 to TRBJ1-4; no clear D gene. This TCR derives from a man younger than 35 who had mild COVID-19 (a few samples of this study predate the infection). Cell type and time point are not known. The CDR3 spells CSVGHPREKLFF. CDR3 nucleotide sequence: TGCAGCGTTGGGCATCCGCGGGAAAAACTGTTTTTT. Looking up the rest from reference TRBV29-1 and TRBJ1-4 gives the full variable domain: SAVISQKPSRDICQRGTSLTIQCQVDSQVTMMFWYRQQPGQSLTLIATANQGSEATYESGFVIDKFPISRPNLTFSTLTVSNMSPEDSSIYLCSVGHPREKLFFGSGTQLSVL.